This T cell receptor beta chain was sequenced for a study of T cell clonotyping in hematopoietic cell transplantation. About the research overall: Pretransplant recipient samples were taken after cytoreduction. Study-wide results and limits: Pathologically expanded recipient clonotypes increased progressively from day 30 to day 180 as diversity fell. Without cell sorting, CD4 versus CD8 contributions remain unresolved.

This clone occurred once. The antigen remains undetermined. The time point denotes: recipient sample about 28 days before transplant, after cytoreduction. Blood collection times were about day -28 and days 30, 100, 180 posttransplant. Germline V gives CDR1 SGHRS, CDR2 YFSETQ. This CDR3 has 15 amino acids. V was pared by 3 bases and J by 3 bases, with 2 bases of the junction left unmatched. Profiling relied on immunoSEQ multiplex PCR, and the TCRdb table lists in-frame clones only, not all of them. This sample carries 35,000 to 45,000 clones, approximately 95% of them seen once, and the ten largest clones take roughly 1.5%.

The clonotype was recovered from a man in his forties with chronic myeloid leukemia. Some clones in this sample may be carry-over from other donors' samples. The J gene is TRBJ2-2, the V gene TRBV5-1, with 10 positions matching TRBD1. The source material was peripheral blood mononuclear cells, sampled before stem cell transplant. This CDR3 reads CASSWTGGDTGELFF. The CDR3 DNA reads TGCGCCAGCAGCTGGACAGGGGGGGACACCGGGGAGCTGTTTTTT. Full variable domain (missing parts from reference TRBV5-1 and TRBJ2-2): KAGVTQTPRYLIKTRGQQVTLSCSPISGHRSVSWYQQTPGQGLQFLFEYFSETQRNKGNFPGRFSGRQFSNSRSEMNVSTLELGDSALYLCASSWTGGDTGELFFGEGSRLTVL.